The text below deals with one T cell receptor beta chain. The CDR3 has 13 amino acids. In germline, CDR1 is KGHSH, CDR2 LQKENI. V lost 5 bases, J lost 0 bases, and 5 bases lay in between. The entry originates in a study of blood T cell repertoires in COVID-19. Original analysis: From reference gene primer amplification, estimates of nucleated cell counts were derived. Profiled with immunoSEQ multiplex PCR; TCRdb holds only in-frame clones, not every one. V, J and clone size are those of that table, while D and trimming were read from the DNA. The data contain 55,000 or so clones, about 90% of them singletons.

The TCR was taken from a man aged 60 to 75 with active or convalescent COVID-19. The sample was peripheral blood. This chain links TRBV18 with TRBJ1-3; D unclear. CDR3 residues: CASSEVSGNTIYF. The CDR3 DNA is TGTGCCAGCTCAGAGGTCTCTGGAAACACCATATATTTT. Full variable domain (rest looked up from reference TRBV18 and TRBJ1-3): NAGVMQNPRHLVRRRGQEARLRCSPMKGHSHVYWYRQLPEEGLKFMVYLQKENIIDESGMPKERFSAEFPKEGPSILRIQQVVRGDSAAYFCASSEVSGNTIYFGEGSWLTVV.